This T cell receptor (beta chain) derives from a study of sequential checkpoint blockade in melanoma. About the research overall: Matched biopsies came pretreatment and at week 13 for approximately 20 patients. The study's findings and limits: Pretreatment TIL clonality tracked with response in the nivolumab-first arm. About 30 times likelier clinical benefit followed increased tumor T-cell fraction and clonality.

Described treatment: randomized to nivolumab then ipilimumab (arm A) or the reverse (arm B). This clone was found a few times. Its antigen remains unidentified. The method was immunoSEQ multiplex PCR; TCRdb's version includes in-frame clones alone and lacks a portion of them. Among about 2,200 clones listed, under 30% were seen once. J lost 7 bases, V lost 10 bases, and 13 bases had no gene match. Germline V gene lookup returns CDR1 MNHGY and CDR2 SAAAGT. CDR3 length equals 15 residues. The sequence was collected from a human donor with melanoma. The chain couples TRBV6-8 to TRBJ2-1; 10 positions match TRBD1. The sequencing used tumor tissue (inferred from file names), collected from a patient given nivolumab and ipilimumab in sequence. The CDR3 DNA sequence: TGTGCCATCAGGGAAGACAGGGGGCGTACAAATGAGCAGTTCTTC. This gives the protein CAIREDRGRTNEQFF.